This entry lists 8 T cell receptor beta chains sequenced from one sample in a study of CD8+CD57+ T cells in acquired aplastic anemia. TCR beta VDJ and CDR3 were profiled, and genomic DNA was the template. One entry per CDR3 protein results from TCRdb running MiXCR on the reads. Of a few hundred thousand distinct CDR3 sequences in the sample, 82% were seen once. Before being chosen for sequencing, patients had shown CD8+CD57+ cell expansion by flow cytometry. Input material: sorted CD4+, CD8+, or CD8+CD57+ T cells (not recorded which) from PBMCs. These receptors came from a human donor with aplastic anemia.

Points on this clonotype: It is unclear where the CDR3 begins or ends on the DNA, so no DNA is shown, and the CDR3 is as TCRdb lists it. V is TRBV7-6 and J is TRBJ1-2. Germline V CDR1 and CDR2: SGHVS, FNYEAQ. The CDR3 length equals 15 residues, ends included. The CDR3: CASSYASGVGNGSTF.

V gene TRBV12-3 or TRBV12-4 combines with J gene TRBJ1-1; unclear D gene. The V end lost 3 bases, the J end lost 2 bases, and 1 base lay between the germline ends. CDR3 length: 11 amino acids. The CDR3 DNA is TGTGCCAGCAGTTTTAACACTGAAGCTTTCTTT. It yields the protein CASSFNTEAFF.

The chain links TRBV5-4 to TRBJ1-2, with D unresolved. The germline gives CDR1 SGHNT, CDR2 YYREEE (reference sequence). Trimming left V 4 bases short and J 7 bases short, with 14 bases between. CDR3 size: 13 residues. CDR3 DNA: TGTGCCAGCAGCGTGACTAGCGGAGGTGGCTACACCTTC. Translated: CASSVTSGGGYTF.

This rearrangement joins TRBV7-9 to TRBJ1-5; D gene uncertain. The length of the CDR3 is 13 residues. The V end lost 1 base, the J end lost 7 bases, and 8 bases lay between the germline ends. Germline V gene sequence: CDR1 SEHNR, CDR2 FQNEAQ (reference sequence). The CDR3 protein is CASSLVGDQPQHF. The CDR3, as DNA: TGTGCCAGCAGCTTAGTGGGCGACCAGCCCCAGCATTTT.

This clonotype was detected a few times. This chain connects TRBV7-2 to TRBJ1-2, with D possibly matching TRBD1 (5 bases). CDR3 size: 12 residues. With 9 bases removed from V and 3 bases from J, the gap between germline ends came to 11 bases. The germline CDR1 and CDR2 sequences are SGHTA and FQGNSA. The CDR3 protein is CASSLGDYGYTF. CDR3 DNA sequence: TGTGCCAGTAGTCTAGGGGACTATGGCTACACCTTC.

Concerning this clonotype: A junction end diverges from the germline sequence, so it may reflect a read error. V usage is TRBV11-1 and J usage is TRBJ1-2; D is unresolved. There are 13 residues in the CDR3. CDR1 and CDR2 (germline): SGHAT, FQDESV (reference sequence). DNA for the CDR3: TGCGCCAGCAGCCACAAGCCCCGGGGTGGCTACACCTTC. Translation gives CASSHKPRGGYTF.

This chain links TRBV13 with TRBJ2-4; no firm D call. The CDR3 has 12 residues. The V gene's germline CDR1 is PRHDT and CDR2 FYEKMQ (reference sequence). The V and J ends lost 5 bases and 7 bases respectively, with 9 bases between them. The CDR3, as DNA: TGTGCCAGCAGCCCAGCTTGGAACATTCAGTACTTC. Protein: CASSPAWNIQYF.

CDR3 protein: CATSRDYSRSYEQYV. In nucleotides, the CDR3 is TGTGCCACCAGCAGAGATTACAGCAGAAGCTACGAGCAGTACGTC. The chain combines TRBV15 with TRBJ2-7; no reliable D call. Germline CDR1 LNHNV, CDR2 YYDKDF (reference sequence). The CDR3 is 15 residues long. Trimming left V 0 bases short and J 3 bases short, with 12 bases between.